Listed here is a single T cell receptor (beta chain). Its antigen is still unknown. One base away there is no much larger clone; base qualities are not given. Reading from cysteine to phenylalanine, the CDR3 counts 17 amino acids. Here the CDR3 DNA is all that survives: 51 bases in frame from base 1. Here V drops 3 bases and J drops 4 bases, and the junction holds 16 bases not matched to any gene. The germline V gene encodes CDR1 SQVTM and CDR2 ANQGSEA. The sample originates from a study of control samples from healthy donors and cancer patients (dated by TCRdb to 2020 to 2022). To prepare the library, the immunoSEQ multiplex PCR assay was applied. TCRdb retrieved this table from immuneACCESS and kept in-frame rearrangements only. Not all clones are present; in checked studies, unresolved V genes account for under half, and no reason is known for the remainder. This sample is represented by some 71,000 clones; just over 90% of them were singletons. The top ten clonotypes cover 0.95% to 1.5% of the sample.

The sequence is built from TRBV29-1 and TRBJ2-3; TRBD2 matches 7 bases in the middle. The source is a woman in her fifties or sixties with colorectal cancer. The sample taken for sequencing was PBMCs. The base sequence is TGCAGCGTTGACCAAACCCACCTGGGAGGGCCTGCAGATACGCAGTATTTT. This gives the protein CSVDQTHLGGPADTQYF.